What follows are 8 T cell receptor beta chains derived from one specimen sequenced in a study of naive and memory T cell subsets. An equimolar mix of two oligonucleotides served as the beta constant-region primer for TRBC1 and TRBC2. TCRdb re-derived calls from the UMI-ligation and nested PCR reads in MiXCR, one entry per CDR3 protein. The repertoire holds 100,000 or so distinct CDR3 sequences, roughly 7.3% seen once, with about 1.6% in the top ten. The specimen sequenced was central memory CD4+ T cells from blood. These TCRs come from a human donor in good health.

This clonotype occurred many times. This chain joins TRBV7-2 and TRBJ2-7; D may match TRBD1 or TRBD2 (6 bases each). This CDR3 has 15 residues. Germline V gives CDR1 SGHTA, CDR2 FQGNSA. Trimming shortened V by 2 bases and J by 4 bases, and 15 bases separated the two germline ends. CDR3 protein: CASSLSPGAKYEQYF. CDR3 in DNA: TGTGCCAGCAGCTTATCCCCGGGGGCGAAGTACGAGCAGTACTTC.

This clonotype was observed at least ten times. The genes are TRBV7-2 and TRBJ2-1; 12 bases fit TRBD2. Losses at the gene ends were 5 bases for V and 8 bases for J; bases not matched to a gene: 10. Germline lookup yields CDR1 SGHTA and CDR2 FQGNSA. The CDR3 runs 16 residues. CDR3 region: CASSATSGRRRHEQFF. The CDR3 coding sequence is TGTGCCAGCAGCGCGACTAGCGGGAGAAGAAGACATGAGCAGTTCTTC. Together with reference TRBV7-2 and TRBJ2-1, the CDR3 gives the full variable domain: GAGVSQSPSNKVTEKGKDVELRCDPISGHTALYWYRQSLGQGLEFLIYFQGNSAPDKSGLPSDRFSAERTGGSVSTLTIQRTQQEDSAVYLCASSATSGRRRHEQFFGPGTRLTVL.

In this sample, this clonotype turned up many times. The chain combines TRBV7-2 with TRBJ1-2; 10 bases agree with TRBD1. The CDR3 is 13 amino acids. With 5 bases clipped from V and 9 bases from J, the junction kept 6 bases outside the gene matches. Germline CDR1 SGHTA, CDR2 FQGNSA. CDR3 protein: CASSAGTGASYTF. CDR3 nucleotides: TGTGCCAGCAGCGCTGGGACAGGGGCAAGCTACACCTTC.

The rearrangement uses TRBV7-2 and TRBJ2-1, with D possibly being TRBD1 (7 bases). Trimming pared 1 base from V and 5 bases from J, leaving 15 bases between. This CDR3 contains 16 residues. Germline assignment: CDR1 SGHTA and CDR2 FQGNSA. The chain's CDR3 is CASSLVGQGGNNEQFF. DNA for the CDR3: TGTGCCAGCAGCTTAGTTGGTCAGGGGGGTAACAATGAGCAGTTCTTC.

This clonotype has ten or more counts. The rearrangement links TRBV6-6 to TRBJ1-4; 7 bases map to TRBD1. The germline V gene has CDR1 MNHNY and CDR2 SVGAGI (reference sequence). Germline trimming cut 6 bases from V and 8 bases from J; bases unmatched to any gene: 12. The CDR3 covers 15 residues. The CDR3 DNA sequence: TGTGCCAGCAGAGACTACAGGGGAGTGGACGAAAAACTGTTTTTT. This encodes CASRDYRGVDEKLFF.

The chain recombines TRBV2 with TRBJ1-1; 9 nucleotides match TRBD1. The CDR3 is made up of 16 amino acids. The J segment lost 0 bases and the V segment lost 5 bases, leaving 7 bases of the junction unmatched. Germline V gene data show CDR1 as SNHLY and CDR2 as FYNNEI. The CDR3 is CASSPNRGRVNTEAFF. In nucleotides, the CDR3 is TGTGCCAGCAGTCCGAACAGGGGGCGCGTGAACACTGAAGCTTTCTTT.

This clonotype occurred a few times. The V call is TRBV5-6, the J call TRBJ2-1; 10 positions agree with TRBD2. The junction had 11 bases not matched to a gene; V was cut back by 1 base and J by 7 bases. CDR1 is SGHDT, CDR2 YYEEEE, per germline. CDR3 length: 17 amino acids. CDR3 bases: TGTGCCAGCAGCTTGTTCGGAGCGGGAGGGCCTTTAAATGAGCAGTTCTTC. Amino acids: CASSLFGAGGPLNEQFF.

In its sample, this clonotype was seen many times. The V gene is TRBV7-2, the J gene TRBJ2-5, with a weak D call TRBD2 (6 bases). The CDR3 extends over 14 amino acids. V lost 7 bases, J lost 4 bases, and 16 bases lay in between. Germline V gene sequence: CDR1 SGHTA, CDR2 FQGNSA. The CDR3 loop is CASTRAGAPETQYF. The CDR3 DNA follows: TGTGCCAGCACCCGAGCGGGCGCGCCAGAGACCCAGTACTTC.